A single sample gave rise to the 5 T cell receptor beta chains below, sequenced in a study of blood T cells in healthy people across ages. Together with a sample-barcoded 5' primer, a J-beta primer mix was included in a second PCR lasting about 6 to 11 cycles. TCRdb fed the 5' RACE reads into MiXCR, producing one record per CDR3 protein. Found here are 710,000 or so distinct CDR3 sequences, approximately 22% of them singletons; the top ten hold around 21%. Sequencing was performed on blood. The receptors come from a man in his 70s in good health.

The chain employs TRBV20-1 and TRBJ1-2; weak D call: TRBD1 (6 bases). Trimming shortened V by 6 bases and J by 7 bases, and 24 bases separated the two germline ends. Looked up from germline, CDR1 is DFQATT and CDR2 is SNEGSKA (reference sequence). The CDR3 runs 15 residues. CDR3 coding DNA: TGCAGTGCCGCCTCGGGGGGCGGCGCCCTGGCTGGCTACACCTTC. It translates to CSAASGGGALAGYTF.

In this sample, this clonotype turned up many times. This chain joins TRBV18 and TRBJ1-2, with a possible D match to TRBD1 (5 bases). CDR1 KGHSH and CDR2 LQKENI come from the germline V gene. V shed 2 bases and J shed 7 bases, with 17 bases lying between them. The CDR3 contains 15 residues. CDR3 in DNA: TGTGCCAGCTCACCAATAGGGGAAAGTCCCCTTGGCTACACCTTC. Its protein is CASSPIGESPLGYTF. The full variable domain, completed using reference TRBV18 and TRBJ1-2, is NAGVMQNPRHLVRRRGQEARLRCSPMKGHSHVYWYRQLPEEGLKFMVYLQKENIIDESGMPKERFSAEFPKEGPSILRIQQVVRGDSAAYFCASSPIGESPLGYTFGSGTRLTVV.

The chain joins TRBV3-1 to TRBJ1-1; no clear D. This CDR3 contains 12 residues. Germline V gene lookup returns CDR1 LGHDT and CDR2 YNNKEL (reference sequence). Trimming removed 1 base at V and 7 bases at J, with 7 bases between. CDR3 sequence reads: CASSQVRGEAFF. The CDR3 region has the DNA TGTGCCAGCAGCCAAGTTCGGGGTGAAGCTTTCTTT.

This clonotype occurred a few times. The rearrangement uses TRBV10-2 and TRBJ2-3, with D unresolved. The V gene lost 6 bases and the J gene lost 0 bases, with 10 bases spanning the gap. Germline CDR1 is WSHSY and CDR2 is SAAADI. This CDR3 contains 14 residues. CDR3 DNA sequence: TGCGCCAGCAGGCCCTCGGGTAGCACAGATACGCAGTATTTT. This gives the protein CASRPSGSTDTQYF.

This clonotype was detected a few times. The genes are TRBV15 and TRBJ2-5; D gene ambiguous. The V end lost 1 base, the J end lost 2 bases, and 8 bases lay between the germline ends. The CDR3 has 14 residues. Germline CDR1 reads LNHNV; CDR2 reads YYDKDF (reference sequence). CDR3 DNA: TGTGCCACCAGCAGAGTTGACGGGCAAGAGACCCAGTACTTC. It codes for CATSRVDGQETQYF. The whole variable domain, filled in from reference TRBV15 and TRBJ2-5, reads DAMVIQNPRYQVTQFGKPVTLSCSQTLNHNVMYWYQQKSSQAPKLLFHYYDKDFNNEADTPDNFQSRRPNTSFCFLDIRSPGLGDTAMYLCATSRVDGQETQYFGPGTRLLVL.